The next 10 T cell receptor beta chains were all read from a single sample in a study of CD8 T cells in Susac syndrome. RNA in amounts of roughly 0.5 to 1 ug was reverse transcribed with random hexamers. TCRdb re-called the immunoSEQ multiplex PCR reads through MiXCR, storing one row per CDR3 protein. The sample contains about 110,000 distinct CDR3 sequences, approximately 93% of which appear only once. Sequenced material: CD8+ T cells from PBMCs. Source of these receptors: a human donor with Susac syndrome.

This clonotype appeared a single time. This chain connects TRBV20-1 to TRBJ2-3; 9 nucleotides align to TRBD1. CDR1 and CDR2 (germline): DFQATT, SNEGSKA (reference sequence). V trimming: 3 bases; J trimming: 2 bases; junction bases outside the gene matches: 12. This CDR3 region has 17 residues. For the CDR3, the DNA is TGCAGTGCTAGTGGAAACAGGGGGCAACACCCCACAGATACGCAGTATTTT. The encoded protein is CSASGNRGQHPTDTQYF.

The chain recombines TRBV29-1 with TRBJ1-2; D gene unclear. Germline CDR1 is SQVTM and CDR2 is ANQGSEA. The V gene lost 5 bases and the J gene lost 6 bases, with 19 bases spanning the gap. CDR3 length equals 14 residues. The CDR3 loop reads CSVPSRVAPNGYTF. The CDR3 nucleotides read TGCAGCGTTCCCAGCCGGGTGGCGCCGAATGGCTACACCTTC.

J is TRBJ2-2 and V is TRBV7-2; D is ambiguous. This CDR3 has 15 amino acids. The ends were cut back, 5 bases at V and 0 bases at J, with 10 bases in the middle. Germline V gene data show CDR1 as SGHTA and CDR2 as FQGNSA. The CDR3 DNA reads as TGTGCCAGCAGCCCCCGGGTTCCGAACACCGGGGAGCTGTTTTTT. Amino acids: CASSPRVPNTGELFF.

The chain uses TRBV25-1 and TRBJ2-2; D is perhaps TRBD2 (6 bases). Germline V CDR1 and CDR2: MGHDK, SYGVNS. V was pared by 9 bases and J by 4 bases, with 15 bases between. This CDR3 spans 14 amino acids. The CDR3 sequence is CARTGEVSTGELFF. The CDR3 DNA is TGTGCCAGGACGGGGGAAGTAAGCACCGGGGAGCTGTTTTTT.

A few counts support this clonotype. This rearrangement joins TRBV9 to TRBJ2-2, with D unclear. The germline V gene has CDR1 SGDLS and CDR2 YYNGEE. The CDR3 spans 11 residues. V was pared by 2 bases and J by 6 bases, with 2 bases between. CDR3 nucleotide sequence: TGTGCCAGCAGCGTTTCCGGGGAGCTGTTTTTT. Amino acids: CASSVSGELFF.

This clonotype has only one observation. This rearrangement joins TRBV6-5 to TRBJ1-1; D unresolved. Germline loops: CDR1 MNHEY, CDR2 SVGAGI. The CDR3 extends over 11 amino acids. V was trimmed by 7 bases and J by 4 bases, leaving 7 bases between them. CDR3 nucleotide sequence: TGTGCCAGCACCTGGGGCACTGAAGCTTTCTTT. Its protein product is CASTWGTEAFF.

The chain recombines TRBV7-2 with TRBJ2-7; the D is unclear. The length of the CDR3 is 13 residues. Trimming cost V 5 bases and J 4 bases, with 12 bases left between them. Germline V gene sequence: CDR1 SGHTA, CDR2 FQGNSA. CDR3 in DNA: TGTGCCAGCAGCGGTACAGCCGGGTACGAGCAGTACTTC. Translated, it gives CASSGTAGYEQYF.

The V gene is TRBV7-6, the J gene TRBJ1-4; the D is unclear. This CDR3 is built from 14 residues. Germline lookup yields CDR1 SGHVS and CDR2 FNYEAQ. V was trimmed by 1 base and J by 6 bases, leaving 9 bases between them. In DNA, the CDR3 is TGTGCCAGCAGCTTAGAGGCAGGCGATGAAAAACTGTTTTTT. It specifies CASSLEAGDEKLFF.

The rearrangement joins TRBV2 to TRBJ2-7, with D maybe TRBD1 (6 bases). Germline CDR1 reads SNHLY; CDR2 reads FYNNEI. This CDR3 has 15 residues. V was trimmed by 3 bases and J by 4 bases, leaving 16 bases between them. The CDR3, as DNA: TGTGCCAGCAGTGATCCGGGGCAGGGGTCGTACGAGCAGTACTTC. Its protein is CASSDPGQGSYEQYF.

The chain combines TRBV7-9 with TRBJ2-5; 8 positions match TRBD1. V shed 4 bases, J shed 0 bases, and the junction held 4 bases outside the gene matches. CDR3 length equals 15 residues. Per the germline V gene, CDR1 is SEHNR and CDR2 is FQNEAQ (reference sequence). CDR3: CASSWDRYHQETQYF. The CDR3 coding sequence is TGTGCCAGCAGCTGGGACAGGTACCACCAAGAGACCCAGTACTTC.